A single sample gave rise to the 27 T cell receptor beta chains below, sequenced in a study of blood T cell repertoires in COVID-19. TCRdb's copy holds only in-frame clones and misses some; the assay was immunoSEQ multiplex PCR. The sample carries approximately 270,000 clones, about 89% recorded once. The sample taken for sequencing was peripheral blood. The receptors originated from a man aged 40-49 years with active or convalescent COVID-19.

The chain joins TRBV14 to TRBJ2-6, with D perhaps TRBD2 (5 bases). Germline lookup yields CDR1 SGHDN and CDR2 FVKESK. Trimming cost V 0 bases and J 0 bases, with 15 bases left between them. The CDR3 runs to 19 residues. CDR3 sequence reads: CASSQDPRALYSGANVLTF. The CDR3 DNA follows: TGTGCCAGCAGCCAAGATCCGCGGGCCCTCTACTCTGGGGCCAACGTCCTGACTTTC.

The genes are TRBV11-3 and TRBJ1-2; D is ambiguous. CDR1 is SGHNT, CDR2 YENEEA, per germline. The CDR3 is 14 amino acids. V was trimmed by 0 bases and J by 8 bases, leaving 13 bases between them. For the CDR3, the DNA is TGTGCCAGCAGCTTAGATGACTCTTTTCAAGGCTACACCTTC. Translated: CASSLDDSFQGYTF.

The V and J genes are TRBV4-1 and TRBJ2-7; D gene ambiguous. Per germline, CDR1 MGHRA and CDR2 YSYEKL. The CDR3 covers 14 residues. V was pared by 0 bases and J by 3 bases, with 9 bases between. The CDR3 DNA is TGCGCCAGCAGCCAAGATCAGTCTAGCTACGAGCAGTACTTC. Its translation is CASSQDQSSYEQYF.

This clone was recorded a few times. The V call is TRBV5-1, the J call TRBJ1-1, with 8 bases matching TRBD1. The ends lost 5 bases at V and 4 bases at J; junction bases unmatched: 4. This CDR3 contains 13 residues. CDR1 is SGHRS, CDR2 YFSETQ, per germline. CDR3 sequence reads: CASRQGAITEAFF. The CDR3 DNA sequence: TGCGCCAGCAGGCAGGGGGCGATCACTGAAGCTTTCTTT.

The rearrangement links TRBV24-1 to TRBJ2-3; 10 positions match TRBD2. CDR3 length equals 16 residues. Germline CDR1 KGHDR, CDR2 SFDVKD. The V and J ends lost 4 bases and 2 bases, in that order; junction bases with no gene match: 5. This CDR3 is CATSENSGGITDTQYF. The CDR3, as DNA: TGTGCCACCAGTGAAAATAGCGGGGGGATCACAGATACGCAGTATTTT.

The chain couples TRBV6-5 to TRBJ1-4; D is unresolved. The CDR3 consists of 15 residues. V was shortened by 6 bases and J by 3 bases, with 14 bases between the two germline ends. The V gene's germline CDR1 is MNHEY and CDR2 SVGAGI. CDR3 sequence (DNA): TGTGCCAGCAGGACCTACCTCGGAGCTAATGAAAAACTGTTTTTT. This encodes CASRTYLGANEKLFF.

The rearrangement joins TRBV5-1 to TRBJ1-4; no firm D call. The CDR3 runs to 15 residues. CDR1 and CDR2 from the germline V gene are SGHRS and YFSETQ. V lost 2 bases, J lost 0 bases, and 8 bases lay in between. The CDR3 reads CASSFADATNEKLFF. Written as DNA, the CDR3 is TGCGCCAGCAGCTTTGCGGATGCAACTAATGAAAAACTGTTTTTT.

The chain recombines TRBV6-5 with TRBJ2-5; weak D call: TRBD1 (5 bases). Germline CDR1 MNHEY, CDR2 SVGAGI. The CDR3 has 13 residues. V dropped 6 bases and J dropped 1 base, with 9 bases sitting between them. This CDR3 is CASRLTVQETQYF. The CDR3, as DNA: TGTGCCAGCAGGTTGACAGTCCAAGAGACCCAGTACTTC.

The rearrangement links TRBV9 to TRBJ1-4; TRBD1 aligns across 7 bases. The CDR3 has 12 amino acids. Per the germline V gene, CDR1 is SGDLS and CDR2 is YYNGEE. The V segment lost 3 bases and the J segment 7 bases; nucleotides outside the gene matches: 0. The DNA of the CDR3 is TGTGCCAGCAGCGGGACAGGTGAAAAACTGTTTTTT. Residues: CASSGTGEKLFF.

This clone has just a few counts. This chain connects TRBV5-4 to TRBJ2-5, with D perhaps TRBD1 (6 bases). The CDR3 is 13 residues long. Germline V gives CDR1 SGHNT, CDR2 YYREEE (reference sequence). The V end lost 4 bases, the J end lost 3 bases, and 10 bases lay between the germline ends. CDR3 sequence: CASSTDSKETQYF. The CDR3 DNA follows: TGTGCCAGCAGCACGGACAGTAAAGAGACCCAGTACTTC.

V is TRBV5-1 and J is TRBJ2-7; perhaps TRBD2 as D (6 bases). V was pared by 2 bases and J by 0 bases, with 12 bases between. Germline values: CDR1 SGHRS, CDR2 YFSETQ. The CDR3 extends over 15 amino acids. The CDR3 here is CASSFGQGGSYEQYF. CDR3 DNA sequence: TGCGCCAGCAGCTTTGGGCAGGGAGGCTCCTACGAGCAGTACTTC.

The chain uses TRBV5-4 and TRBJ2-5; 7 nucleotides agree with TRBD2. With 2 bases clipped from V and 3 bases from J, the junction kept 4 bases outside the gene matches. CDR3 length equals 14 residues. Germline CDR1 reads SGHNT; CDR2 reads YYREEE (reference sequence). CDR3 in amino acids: CASSLEGLKETQYF. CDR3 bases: TGTGCCAGCAGCTTAGAGGGACTAAAAGAGACCCAGTACTTC.

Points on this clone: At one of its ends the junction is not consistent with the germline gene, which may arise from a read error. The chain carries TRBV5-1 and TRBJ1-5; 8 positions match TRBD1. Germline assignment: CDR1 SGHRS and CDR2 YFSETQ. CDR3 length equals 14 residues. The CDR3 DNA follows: TGCGCCAGCAGCTTGTCAGGGGGCAACCAGCCCCAGCATTTT. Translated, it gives CASSLSGGNQPQHF.

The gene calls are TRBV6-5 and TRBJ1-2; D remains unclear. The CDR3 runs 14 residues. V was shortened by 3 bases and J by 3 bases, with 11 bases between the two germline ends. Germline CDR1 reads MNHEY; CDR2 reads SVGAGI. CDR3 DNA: TGTGCCAGCAGTTATAGCCGGAAGGACTATGGCTACACCTTC. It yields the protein CASSYSRKDYGYTF.

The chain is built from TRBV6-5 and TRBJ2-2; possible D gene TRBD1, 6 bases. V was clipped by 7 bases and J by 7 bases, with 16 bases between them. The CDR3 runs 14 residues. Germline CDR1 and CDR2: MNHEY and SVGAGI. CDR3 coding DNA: TGTGCCAGCACGGACAGTGGTTTCTTCGGGGAGCTGTTTTTT. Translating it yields CASTDSGFFGELFF.

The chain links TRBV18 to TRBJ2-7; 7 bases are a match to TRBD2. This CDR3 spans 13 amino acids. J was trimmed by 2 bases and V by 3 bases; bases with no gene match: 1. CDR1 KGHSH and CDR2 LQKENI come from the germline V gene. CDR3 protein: CASSPSGAYEQYF. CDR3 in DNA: TGTGCCAGCTCACCGAGCGGGGCCTACGAGCAGTACTTC.

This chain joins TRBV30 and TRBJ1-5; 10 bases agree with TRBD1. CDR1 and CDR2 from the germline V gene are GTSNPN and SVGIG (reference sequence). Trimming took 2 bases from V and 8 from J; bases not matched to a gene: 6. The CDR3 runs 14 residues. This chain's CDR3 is CAWSRGQGLEPQHF. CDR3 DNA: TGTGCCTGGAGTAGGGGACAGGGGTTGGAGCCCCAGCATTTT.

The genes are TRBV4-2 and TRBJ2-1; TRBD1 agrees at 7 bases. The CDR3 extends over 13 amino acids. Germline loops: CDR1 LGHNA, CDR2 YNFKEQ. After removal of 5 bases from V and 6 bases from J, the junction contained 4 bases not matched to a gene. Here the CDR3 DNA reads TGTGCCAGCAGCGGCCGGGACAGCAATGAGCAGTTCTTC. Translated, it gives CASSGRDSNEQFF.

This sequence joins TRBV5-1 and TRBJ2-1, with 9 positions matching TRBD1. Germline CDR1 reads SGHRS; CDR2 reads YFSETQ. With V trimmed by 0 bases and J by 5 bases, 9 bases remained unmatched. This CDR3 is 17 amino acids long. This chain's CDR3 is CASSLVIGTGTHNEQFF. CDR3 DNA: TGCGCCAGCAGCTTGGTCATTGGGACAGGGACGCACAATGAGCAGTTCTTC. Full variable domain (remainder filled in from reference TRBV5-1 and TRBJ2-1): KAGVTQTPRYLIKTRGQQVTLSCSPISGHRSVSWYQQTPGQGLQFLFEYFSETQRNKGNFPGRFSGRQFSNSRSEMNVSTLELGDSALYLCASSLVIGTGTHNEQFFGPGTRLTVL.

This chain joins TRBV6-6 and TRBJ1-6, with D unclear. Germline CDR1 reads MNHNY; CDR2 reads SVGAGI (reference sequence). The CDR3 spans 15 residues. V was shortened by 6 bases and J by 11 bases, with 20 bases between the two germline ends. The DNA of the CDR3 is TGTGCCAGCAGCCCCGGACCGGGAGGGATTCCACCCCTCCACTTT. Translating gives CASSPGPGGIPPLHF.

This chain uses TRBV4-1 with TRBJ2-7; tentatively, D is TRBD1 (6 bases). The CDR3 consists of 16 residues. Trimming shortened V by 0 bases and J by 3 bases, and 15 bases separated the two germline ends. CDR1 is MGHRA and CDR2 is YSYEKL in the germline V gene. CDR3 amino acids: CASSQDQLQGNYEQYF. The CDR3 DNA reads TGCGCCAGCAGCCAAGATCAGTTACAGGGAAACTACGAGCAGTACTTC.

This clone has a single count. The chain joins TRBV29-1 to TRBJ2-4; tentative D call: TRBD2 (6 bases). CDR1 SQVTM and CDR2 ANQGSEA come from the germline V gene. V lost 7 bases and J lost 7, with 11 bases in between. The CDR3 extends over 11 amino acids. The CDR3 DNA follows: TGCAGCGGGGACTTTGGCAACATTCAGTACTTC. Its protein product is CSGDFGNIQYF.

CDR3 in amino acids: CASSLQEGTAGYTF. In DNA, the CDR3 is TGTGCCAGCAGCTTACAAGAGGGTACAGCTGGCTACACCTTC. The V call is TRBV7-9, the J call TRBJ1-2; D not certain. The V gene lost 2 bases and the J gene lost 7 bases, with 14 bases spanning the gap. The germline V gene encodes CDR1 SEHNR and CDR2 FQNEAQ (reference sequence). The CDR3 has 14 residues.

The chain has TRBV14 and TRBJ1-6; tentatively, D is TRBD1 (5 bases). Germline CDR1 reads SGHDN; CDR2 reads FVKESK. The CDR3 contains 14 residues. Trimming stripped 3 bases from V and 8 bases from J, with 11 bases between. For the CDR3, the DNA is TGTGCCAGCAGCCATGAGGGGAGGCATTCACCCCTCCACTTT. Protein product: CASSHEGRHSPLHF.

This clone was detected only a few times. The CDR3: CASSFGAYNGYTF. The CDR3 bases are TGTGCCAGCAGCTTTGGGGCATACAATGGCTACACCTTC. The V gene is TRBV7-9, the J gene TRBJ1-2; TRBD1 might be the D (5 bases). Trimming took 3 bases from V and 6 from J, leaving 11 bases between them. The CDR3 consists of 13 residues. CDR1 and CDR2 (germline): SEHNR, FQNEAQ (reference sequence).

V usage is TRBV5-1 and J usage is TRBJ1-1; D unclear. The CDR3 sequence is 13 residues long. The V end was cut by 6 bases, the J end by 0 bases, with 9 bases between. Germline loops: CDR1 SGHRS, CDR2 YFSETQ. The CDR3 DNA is TGCGCCAGCATGGCGGAGATGAACACTGAAGCTTTCTTT. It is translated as CASMAEMNTEAFF. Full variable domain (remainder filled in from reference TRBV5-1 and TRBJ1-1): KAGVTQTPRYLIKTRGQQVTLSCSPISGHRSVSWYQQTPGQGLQFLFEYFSETQRNKGNFPGRFSGRQFSNSRSEMNVSTLELGDSALYLCASMAEMNTEAFFGQGTRLTVV.

CDR3 loop: CAWSEGALGQPQHF. For the CDR3, the DNA is TGTGCCTGGAGTGAGGGGGCCCTGGGGCAGCCCCAGCATTTT. The V and J genes are TRBV30 and TRBJ1-5, with TRBD1 matching over 7 bases. Per germline, CDR1 GTSNPN and CDR2 SVGIG (reference sequence). CDR3 length: 14 residues. Trimming removed 1 base from V and 7 bases from J; junction bases left unmatched: 7.